Following are 22 T cell receptor beta chains from one sample sequenced in a study of OX40 agonist ivuxolimab in advanced cancers. The method was immunoSEQ multiplex PCR; TCRdb's version includes in-frame clones alone and lacks a portion of them. The sample includes about 79,000 clones, around 94% of them seen just once. This specimen was CD4+ or CD8+ T cells sorted from blood, taken in a trial of the OX40 agonist ivuxolimab. Receptors originate from an adult with an advanced solid tumor such as melanoma, head and neck, liver or kidney cancer.

A remark on this clone: Other DNA sequences in the same sample also yield this CDR3. The chain is built from TRBV9 and TRBJ2-3, with TRBD2 matching 7 bases. The CDR3 extends over 14 amino acids. Germline V gene lookup returns CDR1 SGDLS and CDR2 YYNGEE. The J segment lost 3 bases and the V segment lost 3 bases, leaving 4 bases of the junction unmatched. In nucleotides, the CDR3 is TGTGCCAGCAGCGCTTCGGGGGGTACAGATACGCAGTATTTT. This translates into CASSASGGTDTQYF.

Notes on this clone: In the same sample, other DNA sequences code for this CDR3. This chain uses TRBV27 with TRBJ1-5; 8 bases match TRBD1. Per germline, CDR1 MNHEY and CDR2 SMNVEV (reference sequence). The V and J ends lost 4 bases and 4 bases, in that order; junction bases with no gene match: 3. The CDR3 contains 14 residues. In nucleotides, the CDR3 is TGTGCCAGCAGTTCCACAGGGGGAAATCAGCCCCAGCATTTT. Translating gives CASSSTGGNQPQHF.

The CDR3 sequence: CASSLQGYMDTEAFF. The CDR3 bases are TGTGCCAGCAGTCTTCAGGGTTACATGGACACTGAAGCTTTCTTT. The chain recombines TRBV6-5 with TRBJ1-1; D perhaps matches TRBD1 (5 bases). V lost 5 bases and J lost 3, with 16 bases in between. This CDR3 is built from 15 residues. Germline CDR1 reads MNHEY; CDR2 reads SVGAGI.

The rearrangement links TRBV7-3 to TRBJ1-1, with D possibly matching TRBD1 (5 bases). Trimming took 5 bases from V and 2 from J, leaving 9 bases between them. The germline V gene has CDR1 SGHTA and CDR2 FQGTGA. CDR3 length: 13 residues. The CDR3 nucleotides read TGTGCCAGCAGCGGGACGGATAACACTGAAGCTTTCTTT. It encodes CASSGTDNTEAFF.

V usage is TRBV6-6 and J usage is TRBJ1-2, with a weak D call TRBD1 (6 bases). The length of the CDR3 is 13 residues. Deletions cut 6 bases from V and 8 bases from J, with 16 bases between. Per germline, CDR1 MNHNY and CDR2 SVGAGI (reference sequence). The CDR3 sequence is CASRARGVGGYTF. The CDR3 bases are TGTGCCAGCAGAGCCAGGGGAGTGGGAGGCTACACCTTC.

V and J are TRBV28 and TRBJ1-6, with 7 bases lining up with TRBD1. The CDR3 totals 14 residues. Germline-derived CDR1 and CDR2 are MDHEN and SYDVKM. V shed 7 bases, J shed 5 bases, and the junction held 5 bases outside the gene matches. The CDR3 DNA is TGTGCCAGCACCAAGGGACAGAATAATTCACCCCTCCACTTT. Its protein is CASTKGQNNSPLHF.

The chain joins TRBV7-6 to TRBJ2-7; D tentatively reads TRBD1 or TRBD2 (5 bases each). The V and J ends lost 3 bases and 3 bases respectively, with 15 bases between them. Germline V gene sequence: CDR1 SGHVS, CDR2 FNYEAQ. CDR3 size: 15 residues. CDR3 nucleotide sequence: TGTGCCAGCAGCTTTACCGGGACGTCTCGCTACGAGCAGTACTTC. Translation: CASSFTGTSRYEQYF.

The V and J genes are TRBV27 and TRBJ2-5; D gene uncertain. V was clipped by 0 bases and J by 5 bases, with 10 bases between them. Per germline, CDR1 MNHEY and CDR2 SMNVEV (reference sequence). The CDR3 consists of 14 residues. The chain's CDR3 is CASSLSGLTETQYF. In DNA, the CDR3 is TGTGCCAGCAGTTTATCGGGTTTAACGGAGACCCAGTACTTC.

The chain combines TRBV27 with TRBJ2-7; D not resolved. CDR1 is MNHEY, CDR2 SMNVEV, per germline (reference sequence). The V end was cut by 6 bases, the J end by 0 bases, with 15 bases between. The CDR3 is 15 amino acids. CDR3 in DNA: TGTGCCAGCAGCCCTCTGCTTACCATCTCCTACGAGCAGTACTTC. Residues: CASSPLLTISYEQYF.

The V call is TRBV6-4, the J call TRBJ2-2; TRBD2 might be the D (5 bases). Germline assignment: CDR1 MRHNA and CDR2 SNTAGT. This CDR3 has 13 residues. The V gene lost 5 bases and the J gene lost 1 base, with 5 bases spanning the gap. CDR3 DNA: TGTGCCAGCAGTCGGGAGAACACCGGGGAGCTGTTTTTT. The encoded protein is CASSRENTGELFF.

The chain combines TRBV10-3 with TRBJ2-7; D may match TRBD1 or TRBD2 (5 bases each). Trimming left V 11 bases short and J 2 bases short, with 16 bases between. CDR1 and CDR2 from the germline V gene are ENHRY and SYGVKD. The CDR3 loop spans 13 amino acids. CDR3 sequence reads: CARRDDLTYEQYF. For the CDR3, the DNA is TGTGCCCGTAGGGACGACCTCACCTACGAGCAGTACTTC.

CDR3 nucleotide sequence: TGTGCCAGCAGCTTGTCACAGGTGAACACTGAAGCTTTCTTT. It yields the protein CASSLSQVNTEAFF. The chain employs TRBV5-6 and TRBJ1-1, with a tentative D call TRBD1 (5 bases). The ends were cut back, 1 base at V and 0 bases at J, with 7 bases in the middle. Germline lookup yields CDR1 SGHDT and CDR2 YYEEEE. The CDR3 extends over 14 amino acids.

The genes are TRBV9 and TRBJ2-7; TRBD2 is a possible D gene (6 bases). The germline CDR1 and CDR2 sequences are SGDLS and YYNGEE. V was pared by 1 base and J by 7 bases, with 21 bases between. This CDR3 region has 16 residues. DNA of the CDR3: TGTGCCAGCAGCGTATTGCGGGACGGCGGTTACGGGGAGCAGTACTTC. This encodes CASSVLRDGGYGEQYF.

The rearrangement links TRBV11-3 to TRBJ2-5; D gene ambiguous. The CDR3 runs to 13 residues. Germline values: CDR1 SGHNT, CDR2 YENEEA. V was cut by 5 bases and J by 3 bases, with 10 bases left in between. The CDR3 sequence is CASSQRPKETQYF. The CDR3 region has the DNA TGTGCCAGCAGCCAAAGACCCAAAGAGACCCAGTACTTC. The variable domain in full, with the rest retrieved from reference TRBV11-3 and TRBJ2-5, is EAGVVQSPRYKIIEKKQPVAFWCNPISGHNTLYWYLQNLGQGPELLIRYENEEAVDDSQLPKDRFSAERLKGVDSTLKIQPAELGDSAVYLCASSQRPKETQYFGPGTRLLVL.

The J gene is TRBJ1-3, the V gene TRBV14, with 7 bases lining up with TRBD1. The germline gives CDR1 SGHDN, CDR2 FVKESK. This CDR3 is built from 14 residues. V lost 4 bases and J lost 2; bases outside the gene matches: 2. The CDR3 DNA reads as TGTGCCAGCAGCCGAACAGGGGCTGGAAACACCATATATTTT. It specifies CASSRTGAGNTIYF. The whole variable domain, remainder taken from reference TRBV14 and TRBJ1-3, is EAGVTQFPSHSVIEKGQTVTLRCDPISGHDNLYWYRRVMGKEIKFLLHFVKESKQDESGMPNNRFLAERTGGTYSTLKVQPAELEDSGVYFCASSRTGAGNTIYFGEGSWLTVV.

The DNA for the CDR3 is TGTGCCAGCAGTCCGGGCGGGGGGGCCCCAGATACGCAGTATTTT. This translates into CASSPGGGAPDTQYF. The chain has TRBV7-9 and TRBJ2-3; 9 positions match TRBD2. This CDR3 is 15 amino acids long. The germline CDR1 and CDR2 sequences are SEHNR and FQNEAQ (reference sequence). Germline trimming cut 6 bases from V and 4 bases from J; bases unmatched to any gene: 8.

The chain employs TRBV28 and TRBJ2-7; D is perhaps TRBD2 (7 bases). The CDR3 totals 18 residues. The V end was cut by 5 bases, the J end by 5 bases, with 28 bases between. The germline CDR1 and CDR2 sequences are MDHEN and SYDVKM. The CDR3 DNA reads as TGTGCCAGCAGTGGGCGGATCAGGGGAAGGTTTCGGGGGGACGAGCAGTACTTC. It specifies CASSGRIRGRFRGDEQYF.

In this sample, this clone turned up a few times. The rearrangement joins TRBV28 to TRBJ2-7, with D maybe TRBD1 (6 bases). There are 13 residues in the CDR3. Germline V gene lookup returns CDR1 MDHEN and CDR2 SYDVKM. Trimming left V 8 bases short and J 7 bases short, with 18 bases between. Here the CDR3 reads CASHDGGWGEQYF. In DNA form, the CDR3 reads TGTGCCAGCCACGATGGGGGCTGGGGGGAGCAGTACTTC.

V and J are TRBV5-8 and TRBJ2-1; D is ambiguous. The CDR3 is 13 amino acids. CDR1 is SGHTS and CDR2 is YDEGEE in the germline V gene. V dropped 6 bases and J dropped 5 bases, with 12 bases sitting between them. As DNA, the CDR3 is TGTGCCAGCACCCTCCTTGGGGACAATGAGCAGTTCTTC. Translated, it gives CASTLLGDNEQFF.

The chain is built from TRBV4-3 and TRBJ2-2; no reliable D call. The CDR3 length is 14 residues. Looked up from germline, CDR1 is LGHNA and CDR2 is YSLEER. V lost 4 bases and J lost 2, with 8 bases in between. CDR3 sequence reads: CASSLGLNTGELFF. The CDR3 coding sequence is TGCGCCAGCAGCCTGGGCCTTAACACCGGGGAGCTGTTTTTT.

This clone was counted between two and nine times. As DNA, the CDR3 is TGTGCCAGCCGCTACAGCGCTATCACGAGCACAGATACGCAGTATTTT. Protein product: CASRYSAITSTDTQYF. The V and J genes are TRBV4-2 and TRBJ2-3; unclear D gene. V was pared by 8 bases and J by 0 bases, with 18 bases between. The CDR3 spans 16 residues. The germline V gene has CDR1 LGHNA and CDR2 YNFKEQ.

In the case of this clone: Different DNA sequences within this sample yield the same CDR3. This chain joins TRBV28 and TRBJ2-7; D not resolved. The V and J ends lost 6 bases and 3 bases respectively, with 3 bases between them. CDR1 MDHEN and CDR2 SYDVKM come from the germline V gene. The length of the CDR3 is 10 residues. The DNA of the CDR3 is TGTGCCAGCAGCCACTACGAGCAGTACTTC. Protein product: CASSHYEQYF.